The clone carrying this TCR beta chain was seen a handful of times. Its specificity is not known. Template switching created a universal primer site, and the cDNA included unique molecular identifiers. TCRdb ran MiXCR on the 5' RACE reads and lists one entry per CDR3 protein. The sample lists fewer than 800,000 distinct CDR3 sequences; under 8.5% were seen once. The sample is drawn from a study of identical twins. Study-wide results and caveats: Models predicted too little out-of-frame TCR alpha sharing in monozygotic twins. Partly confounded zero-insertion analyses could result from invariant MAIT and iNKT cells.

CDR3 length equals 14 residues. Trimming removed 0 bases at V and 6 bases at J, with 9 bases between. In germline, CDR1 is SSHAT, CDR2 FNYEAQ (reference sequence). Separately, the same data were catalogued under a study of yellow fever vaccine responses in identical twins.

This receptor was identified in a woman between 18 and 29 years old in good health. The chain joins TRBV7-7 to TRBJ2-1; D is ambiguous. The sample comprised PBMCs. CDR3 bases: TGTGCCAGCAGCTTAGCGCTGGCTAGCAATGAGCAGTTCTTC. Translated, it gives CASSLALASNEQFF.